This TCR beta chain comes out of a study of blood T cell repertoires in COVID-19. Germline CDR1 reads LGHDT; CDR2 reads YNNKEL (reference sequence). The CDR3 has 16 amino acids. V lost 2 bases, J lost 3 bases, and 6 bases stayed unmatched. The repertoire was sequenced with immunoSEQ multiplex PCR; TCRdb's copy has only in-frame clones and lacks some. The sample holds some 160,000 clones, around four fifths seen once. This TCR was sampled from a woman at least 80 years old with COVID-19, enrolled during active disease. Sequencing was done on a sample of peripheral blood. The chain combines TRBV3-1 (or the pseudogene TRBV3-2) with TRBJ1-1; the match to TRBD1 covers 10 bases. Here the CDR3 DNA reads TGTGCCAGCAGCCAACCTCCCGGGACAGGGGACACTGAAGCTTTCTTT. Protein sequence: CASSQPPGTGDTEAFF.